This passage covers 17 T cell receptor beta chains from one sample sequenced in a study of low-dose radiotherapy and immunotherapy resistance in tumors (dated by TCRdb to between 2021 and 2023). This sample was sequenced with an Illumina HiSeq 2500. Superscript III and a set of TRAV- and TRBV-specific primers were used to synthesize first-strand cDNA, so that both TCRalpha and TCRbeta chains were covered. TCRs were amplified with Phusion for 15 to 20 PCR cycles using a constant-region primer together with the adapter attached to the V primers. TCRdb passed the public sequencing reads through fastp at Q25 and MiXCR, retaining productive beta sequences. Under each unique CDR3 protein, matching rows form one entry showing the most common genes and DNA. For this sample there are tens of thousands of distinct CDR3 sequences; 20% to 25% appear just once. The ten top clones hold about 13% of the sample.

The time point label on this specimen signifies: after trial treatment. Read against the paper, the sample's treatment or condition label means: LDRT plus nivolumab, ipilimumab, low-dose cyclophosphamide and aspirin (RACIN trial). The sample was PBMCs, taken after low-dose radiotherapy plus immunotherapy. The source of these receptors is a female donor with ovarian cancer.

Ten or more counts support this clonotype. V is TRBV28 and J is TRBJ1-2; unclear D gene. The CDR3 is 13 amino acids. V lost 10 bases and J lost 1, with 13 bases in between. In germline, CDR1 is MDHEN, CDR2 SYDVKM. CDR3: CATLYWDNYGYTF. CDR3 DNA: TGTGCCACTTTGTATTGGGATAACTATGGCTACACCTTC.

Many counts were recorded for this clonotype. CDR3 protein: CSVELRGGQGTDTQYF. The CDR3 region has the DNA TGCAGCGTTGAATTGAGAGGGGGACAAGGCACAGATACGCAGTATTTT. The chain combines TRBV29-1 with TRBJ2-3; a possible D gene is TRBD1 (6 bases). Germline lookup yields CDR1 SQVTM and CDR2 ANQGSEA. V was trimmed by 2 bases and J by 1 base, leaving 16 bases between them. The CDR3 runs 16 residues.

V usage is TRBV6-8 and J usage is TRBJ2-1, with D possibly matching TRBD2 (7 bases). Germline V gene data show CDR1 as MNHGY and CDR2 as SAAAGT. This CDR3 comprises 14 residues. Trimming cost V 2 bases and J 6 bases, with 11 bases left between them. This chain's CDR3 is CASSYRGGGNEQFF. In DNA, the CDR3 is TGTGCCAGCAGTTACAGGGGGGGGGGCAATGAGCAGTTCTTC.

This clonotype was seen ten or more times. Here the CDR3 reads CASAGTRGAYEQYF. For the CDR3, the DNA is TGTGCCAGCGCTGGGACCAGGGGTGCCTACGAGCAGTACTTC. This sequence joins TRBV27 and TRBJ2-7; D perhaps matches TRBD1 (6 bases). CDR3 size: 14 residues. CDR1 is MNHEY and CDR2 is SMNVEV in the germline V gene (reference sequence). V lost 8 bases, J lost 2 bases, and 16 bases lay in between.

This clonotype was observed at least ten times. V is TRBV7-2 and J is TRBJ1-5, with D maybe TRBD1 (5 bases). Trimming left V 2 bases short and J 5 bases short, with 10 bases between. CDR3 size: 14 residues. Germline lookup yields CDR1 SGHTA and CDR2 FQGNSA. CDR3 amino acids: CASSLSGIDQPQHF. The CDR3 DNA sequence: TGTGCCAGCAGCTTATCAGGGATCGATCAGCCCCAGCATTTT.

This clonotype was observed at least ten times. This rearrangement joins TRBV18 to TRBJ2-5, with D possibly being TRBD1 (5 bases). Germline V CDR1 and CDR2: KGHSH, LQKENI. With 3 bases removed from V and 2 bases from J, the gap between germline ends came to 10 bases. The CDR3 covers 14 residues. Written as DNA, the CDR3 is TGTGCCAGCTCACCGCTGAAGGGGCAAGAGACCCAGTACTTC. As protein: CASSPLKGQETQYF.

The table lists this clonotype with many counts. This chain links TRBV20-1 with TRBJ2-7, with 9 bases fitting TRBD1. This CDR3 has 14 amino acids. Germline CDR1 and CDR2: DFQATT and SNEGSKA (reference sequence). The V and J ends lost 6 bases and 3 bases, in that order; junction bases with no gene match: 9. Here the CDR3 reads CSAPDRGGNYEQYF. CDR3 bases: TGCAGTGCCCCCGACAGGGGGGGAAACTACGAGCAGTACTTC.

This clonotype came up many times. The chain uses TRBV28 and TRBJ1-1, with D uncertain. The CDR3 has 16 amino acids. Trimming stripped 8 bases from V and 0 bases from J, with 19 bases between. The germline CDR1 and CDR2 sequences are MDHEN and SYDVKM. The chain's CDR3 is CASESLGLGMNTEAFF. CDR3 sequence (DNA): TGTGCCAGCGAATCTCTCGGGTTGGGCATGAACACTGAAGCTTTCTTT.

Regarding this clonotype: A far larger clone lies a single base away; this is likely a read error. The rearrangement joins TRBV7-3 to TRBJ2-1, with 7 bases fitting TRBD2. This CDR3 spans 13 amino acids. CDR1 and CDR2 from the germline V gene are SGHTA and FQGTGA. The CDR3 DNA sequence: TGTGTCAGCAGCCTACTTTCGGGAGGTGAGCAGTTCTTC. It translates to CVSSLLSGGEQFF.

This clonotype was counted many times. This chain links TRBV7-9 with TRBJ1-5; possibly TRBD1 for D (5 bases). The germline CDR1 and CDR2 sequences are SEHNR and FQNEAQ (reference sequence). The CDR3 totals 19 residues. V lost 0 bases, J lost 2 bases, and 20 bases lay in between. The CDR3 nucleotides read TGTGCCAGCAGCTTAGCTGGGGGTATGGGGTCGGGAGGCAATCAGCCCCAGCATTTT. It encodes CASSLAGGMGSGGNQPQHF.

This clonotype was counted a few times. A far larger clone is a single base away, which makes a read error likely. The chain combines TRBV10-3 with TRBJ2-7; 7 bases map to TRBD1. Trimming removed 4 bases from V and 7 bases from J; junction bases left unmatched: 16. Germline CDR1 and CDR2: ENHRY and SYGVKD. This CDR3 comprises 16 residues. CDR3 DNA sequence: TGTGCCATCAGTGCCGAGACAGGGAGCTCCTACAATGAGCAGTACTTC. It specifies CAISAETGSSYNEQYF.

This clonotype was detected many times. V usage is TRBV4-1 and J usage is TRBJ2-5; a possible D gene is TRBD2 (5 bases). The CDR3 has 13 amino acids. Germline assignment: CDR1 MGHRA and CDR2 YSYEKL. V was clipped by 1 base and J by 5 bases, with 8 bases between them. The CDR3: CASSQAGMETQYF. Here the CDR3 DNA reads TGCGCCAGCAGCCAAGCGGGAATGGAGACCCAGTACTTC.

This chain connects TRBV5-5 to TRBJ1-5; tentative D call: TRBD1 (5 bases). The CDR3 loop spans 17 amino acids. Trimming left V 0 bases short and J 1 base short, with 14 bases between. The V gene's germline CDR1 is SGHKS and CDR2 YYEKEE (reference sequence). In DNA form, the CDR3 reads TGTGCCAGCAGCTTGGGGTCTGGCAGGGCCAGCAATCAGCCCCAGCATTTT. This sequence encodes CASSLGSGRASNQPQHF.

The table lists this clonotype with many counts. The chain links TRBV20-1 to TRBJ2-1; TRBD2 matches 12 bases. The CDR3 loop spans 16 amino acids. Germline V lookup: CDR1 DFQATT, CDR2 SNEGSKA (reference sequence). The V segment lost 4 bases and the J segment 4 bases; nucleotides outside the gene matches: 8. CDR3 sequence: CSANPRLAGEYNEQFF. For the CDR3, the DNA is TGCAGTGCTAACCCCAGACTAGCGGGAGAGTACAATGAGCAGTTCTTC.

This clonotype has at least ten counts. The gene calls are TRBV29-1 and TRBJ2-3; 10 bases are a match to TRBD1. The length of the CDR3 is 15 residues. With 4 bases clipped from V and 4 bases from J, the junction kept 8 bases outside the gene matches. Germline CDR1 reads SQVTM; CDR2 reads ANQGSEA. CDR3 nucleotide sequence: TGCAGCGTTGTGACAGGGGGCGCCACGGCAGATACGCAGTATTTT. This translates into CSVVTGGATADTQYF.

This clonotype was detected ten times or more. The chain employs TRBV27 and TRBJ2-2; no clear D. The CDR3 has 12 residues. V was shortened by 5 bases and J by 4 bases, with 5 bases between the two germline ends. Germline V gene sequence: CDR1 MNHEY, CDR2 SMNVEV (reference sequence). This CDR3 is CASSLVTGELFF. The CDR3 region has the DNA TGTGCCAGCAGTCTAGTCACCGGGGAGCTGTTTTTT.

The chain has TRBV11-2 and TRBJ2-1; D call uncertain. V shed 2 bases and J shed 0 bases, with 17 bases lying between them. CDR3 length: 18 residues. Germline assignment: CDR1 SGHAT and CDR2 FQNNGV. The CDR3: CASSLSVASRRSYNEQFF. Written as DNA, the CDR3 is TGTGCCAGCAGCTTATCCGTGGCCTCAAGACGCTCCTACAATGAGCAGTTCTTC.